These T cell receptor beta chains were read from a single sample in a study of regulatory T cells in long-lasting Graves disease. TCRdb re-called the multiplex PCR reads with MiXCR, one entry per CDR3 protein. The data contain roughly 430,000 distinct CDR3 sequences, under 25% of them singletons. Sequencing was performed on peripheral blood mononuclear cells (PBMCs), taken when the disease was refractory, from a patient treated with antithyroid drugs. These TCRs come from a female donor with Graves disease. Each CDR3 is given with its conserved first and last residue. Fields, in order: J gene, clone size, V gene, D gene, CDR3 length, CDR3 DNA, CDR3 protein. D genes are given only for firm matches. Clone size is stated in some rows and not others, as once, few, many or a class when expanded.

j_gene: TRBJ1-6; abundance: many; v_gene: TRBV27; d_gene: .; len: 15; CDR3nt: TGTGCCAGCAGTTTGGAATATCTTCATAATTCACCCCTCCACTTT; CDR3aa: CASSLEYLHNSPLHF
j_gene: TRBJ2-5; abundance: few; v_gene: TRBV5-1; d_gene: TRBD2; len: 14; CDR3nt: TGCGCCAGCAGCTGGGGGGGACTGCAAGAGACCCAGTACTTC; CDR3aa: CASSWGGLQETQYF
j_gene: TRBJ2-2; abundance: many; v_gene: TRBV27; d_gene: TRBD2; len: 16; CDR3nt: TGTGCCAGCAGTTTTCTAGCGGGAGGTTACACCGGGGAGCTGTTTTTT; CDR3aa: CASSFLAGGYTGELFF
j_gene: TRBJ1-2; abundance: .; v_gene: TRBV30; d_gene: .; len: 11; CDR3nt: TGTGCCTGGAGCGCAGCCTATGGCTACACCTTC; CDR3aa: CAWSAAYGYTF
j_gene: TRBJ1-1; abundance: few; v_gene: TRBV7-9; d_gene: .; len: 13; CDR3nt: TGTGCCAGCATCCTAGCAGTAAACACTGAAGCTTTCTTT; CDR3aa: CASILAVNTEAFF
j_gene: TRBJ2-2; abundance: few; v_gene: TRBV7-8; d_gene: TRBD2; len: 17; CDR3nt: TGTGCCAGCAGCGCACAGGGTGGGCTAGCGGGAGCCGGGGAGCTGTTTTTT; CDR3aa: CASSAQGGLAGAGELFF
j_gene: TRBJ2-7; abundance: .; v_gene: TRBV12-3/TRBV12-4; d_gene: .; len: 14; CDR3nt: TGTGCCAGCAGAGCCGGGTCGAGTGCCTACGAGCAGTACTTC; CDR3aa: CASRAGSSAYEQYF
j_gene: TRBJ2-5; abundance: few; v_gene: TRBV20-1; d_gene: TRBD2; len: 16; CDR3nt: TGCAGTGCTAGACGGCTAAGGACTAGCGGCCAAGAGACCCAGTACTTC; CDR3aa: CSARRLRTSGQETQYF
j_gene: TRBJ2-2; abundance: .; v_gene: TRBV24-1; d_gene: .; len: 16; CDR3nt: TGTGCCACCAGTGATCAACTCAGGGTAAACACCGGGGAGCTGTTTTTT; CDR3aa: CATSDQLRVNTGELFF
j_gene: TRBJ2-2; abundance: .; v_gene: TRBV2; d_gene: .; len: 14; CDR3nt: TGTGCCAGCTTGGGACAACCCGGTACCGGGGAGCTGTTTTTT; CDR3aa: CASLGQPGTGELFF
j_gene: TRBJ1-5; abundance: .; v_gene: TRBV20-1; d_gene: .; len: 14; CDR3nt: TGCAGTGCTAGACCCGGACAGAGCAATCAGCCCCAGCATTTT; CDR3aa: CSARPGQSNQPQHF
j_gene: TRBJ2-1; abundance: .; v_gene: TRBV28; d_gene: TRBD2; len: 18; CDR3nt: TGTGCCAGCAGTCCCGGGGGGGGCGGGACCGACTCCTACAATGAGCAGTTCTTC; CDR3aa: CASSPGGGGTDSYNEQFF
j_gene: TRBJ1-2; abundance: .; v_gene: TRBV6-5; d_gene: .; len: 16; CDR3nt: TGTGCCAGCAGTTTCATAGGGACCCGGGGACCCTATGGCTACACCTTC; CDR3aa: CASSFIGTRGPYGYTF
j_gene: TRBJ2-6; abundance: many; v_gene: TRBV3-1; d_gene: .; len: 14; CDR3nt: TGTGCCAGCAGCGGGCACTCTGGGGCCAACGTCCTGACTTTC; CDR3aa: CASSGHSGANVLTF
j_gene: TRBJ1-2; abundance: many; v_gene: TRBV28; d_gene: .; len: 14; CDR3nt: TGTGCCAGCAGCACGGGGGCGAACGGCTATGGCTACACCTTC; CDR3aa: CASSTGANGYGYTF
j_gene: TRBJ2-7; abundance: .; v_gene: TRBV5-6; d_gene: TRBD1; len: 14; CDR3nt: TGTGCCAGCAGCCGGGACAGTTCGGAAAACGAGCAGTACTTC; CDR3aa: CASSRDSSENEQYF
j_gene: TRBJ1-1; abundance: many; v_gene: TRBV7-8; d_gene: .; len: 13; CDR3nt: TGTGCCAGTGGGGGGGTTAGGAACACTGAAGCTTTCTTT; CDR3aa: CASGGVRNTEAFF
j_gene: TRBJ2-7; abundance: .; v_gene: TRBV20-1; d_gene: .; len: 17; CDR3nt: TGCAGTGCTAGAGCCCCCCTGGAGGAGAACCGGCCCTACGAGCAGTACTTC; CDR3aa: CSARAPLEENRPYEQYF
j_gene: TRBJ2-1; abundance: .; v_gene: TRBV2; d_gene: TRBD2; len: 15; CDR3nt: TGTGCCAGCAGTGATGCTAGCGGTTCCTACAATGAGCAGTTCTTC; CDR3aa: CASSDASGSYNEQFF
j_gene: TRBJ1-1; abundance: .; v_gene: TRBV5-5; d_gene: .; len: 14; CDR3nt: TGTGCCAGCAGCCCGGTGGGAGGGGGCACTGAAGCTTTCTTT; CDR3aa: CASSPVGGGTEAFF
j_gene: TRBJ1-4; abundance: .; v_gene: TRBV27; d_gene: .; len: 17; CDR3nt: TGTGCCAGCAGTTTAACAGGGAGAGGGGGTTATAATGAAAAACTGTTTTTT; CDR3aa: CASSLTGRGGYNEKLFF
j_gene: TRBJ1-1; abundance: many; v_gene: TRBV2; d_gene: .; len: 12; CDR3nt: TGTGCCAGCAGTGATGGAGTACTCGAAGCTTTCTTT; CDR3aa: CASSDGVLEAFF
j_gene: TRBJ1-2; abundance: many; v_gene: TRBV28; d_gene: TRBD1; len: 14; CDR3nt: TGTGCCAGCAGTTCTGCCGACAGGGGCAGCGGCTACACCTTC; CDR3aa: CASSSADRGSGYTF
j_gene: TRBJ2-3; abundance: .; v_gene: TRBV27; d_gene: TRBD2; len: 15; CDR3nt: TGTGCCAGCAGTTTCACGGGAGGACCCACAGATACGCAGTATTTT; CDR3aa: CASSFTGGPTDTQYF
j_gene: TRBJ1-4; abundance: few; v_gene: TRBV5-4; d_gene: .; len: 14; CDR3nt: TGTGCCAGCAGCCCTGGACGGAGGGTTGAAAAACTGTTTTTT; CDR3aa: CASSPGRRVEKLFF
j_gene: TRBJ2-5; abundance: few; v_gene: TRBV4-1; d_gene: TRBD1; len: 15; CDR3nt: TGCGCCAGCAGCCGTGGGACAGGCAATGGGGAGACCCAGTACTTC; CDR3aa: CASSRGTGNGETQYF
j_gene: TRBJ2-7; abundance: many; v_gene: TRBV28; d_gene: TRBD2; len: 14; CDR3nt: TGTGCCAGCAGGTCAGCGGGAATACGTTACGAGCAGTACTTC; CDR3aa: CASRSAGIRYEQYF